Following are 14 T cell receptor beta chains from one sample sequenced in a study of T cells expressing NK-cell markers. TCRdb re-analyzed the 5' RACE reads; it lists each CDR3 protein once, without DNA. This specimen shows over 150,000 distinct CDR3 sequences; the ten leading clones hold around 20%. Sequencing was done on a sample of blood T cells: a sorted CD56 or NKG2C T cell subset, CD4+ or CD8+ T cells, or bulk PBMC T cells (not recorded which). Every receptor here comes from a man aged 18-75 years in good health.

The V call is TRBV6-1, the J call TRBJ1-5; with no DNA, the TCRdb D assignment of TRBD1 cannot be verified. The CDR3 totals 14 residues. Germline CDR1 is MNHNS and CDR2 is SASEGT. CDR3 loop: CAIETGNNNQPQHF.

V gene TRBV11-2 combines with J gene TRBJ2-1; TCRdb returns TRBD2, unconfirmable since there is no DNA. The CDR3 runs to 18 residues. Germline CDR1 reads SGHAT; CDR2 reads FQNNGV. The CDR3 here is CASSLERGGDRPHNEQFF.

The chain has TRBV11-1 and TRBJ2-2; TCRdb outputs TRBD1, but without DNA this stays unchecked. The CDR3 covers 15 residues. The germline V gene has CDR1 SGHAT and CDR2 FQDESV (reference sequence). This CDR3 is CASSTTGANTGELFF.

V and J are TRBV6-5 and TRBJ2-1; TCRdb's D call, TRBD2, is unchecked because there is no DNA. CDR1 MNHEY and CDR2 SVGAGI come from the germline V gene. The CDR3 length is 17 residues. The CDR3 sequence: CASSYASGGVSYNEQFF.

The CDR3 region is CASSKADRIQQTLGKDF. V is TRBV21-1 and J is TRBJ2-7. TRBV21-1 is an annotated pseudogene. The length of the CDR3 is 17 residues.

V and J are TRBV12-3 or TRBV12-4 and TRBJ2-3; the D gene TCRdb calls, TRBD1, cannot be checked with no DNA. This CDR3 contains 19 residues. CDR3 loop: CASRSSIWGRDPSTDTQYF.

The CDR3 loop reads CSAIGDGIFYNEQFF. The chain is built from TRBV20-1 and TRBJ2-1. The CDR3 consists of 15 residues. Looked up from germline, CDR1 is DFQATT and CDR2 is SNEGSKA (reference sequence).

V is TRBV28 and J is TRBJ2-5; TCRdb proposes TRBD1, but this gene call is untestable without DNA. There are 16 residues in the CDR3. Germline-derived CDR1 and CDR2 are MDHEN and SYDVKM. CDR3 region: CASSLPPPGPQETQYF.

CDR3 sequence: CASSPPGHTYEQYF. V usage is TRBV7-9 and J usage is TRBJ2-7; TCRdb's D call, TRBD1, is unchecked because there is no DNA. CDR1 is SEHNR, CDR2 FQNEAQ, per germline (reference sequence). The CDR3 runs 14 residues.

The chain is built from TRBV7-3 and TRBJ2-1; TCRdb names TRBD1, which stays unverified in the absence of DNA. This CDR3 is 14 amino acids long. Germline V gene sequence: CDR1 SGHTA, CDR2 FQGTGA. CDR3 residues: CASSPGAQNNEQFF. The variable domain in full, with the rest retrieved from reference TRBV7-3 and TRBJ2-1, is GAGVSQTPSNKVTEKGKYVELRCDPISGHTALYWYRQSLGQGPEFLIYFQGTGAADDSGLPNDRFFAVRPEGSVSTLKIQRTERGDSAVYLCASSPGAQNNEQFFGPGTRLTVL.

The CDR3 spells CASSPFGQANSGANVLTF. The rearrangement uses TRBV7-3 and TRBJ2-6; TCRdb outputs TRBD1, but without DNA this stays unchecked. Looked up from germline, CDR1 is SGHTA and CDR2 is FQGTGA. The CDR3 runs 18 residues.

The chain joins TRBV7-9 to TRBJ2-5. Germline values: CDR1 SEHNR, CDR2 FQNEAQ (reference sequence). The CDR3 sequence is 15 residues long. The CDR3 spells CASSYTGKGKETQYF. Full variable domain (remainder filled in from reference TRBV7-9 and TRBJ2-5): DTGVSQNPRHKITKRGQNVTFRCDPISEHNRLYWYRQTLGQGPEFLTYFQNEAQLEKSRLLSDRFSAERPKGSFSTLEIQRTEQGDSAMYLCASSYTGKGKETQYFGPGTRLLVL.

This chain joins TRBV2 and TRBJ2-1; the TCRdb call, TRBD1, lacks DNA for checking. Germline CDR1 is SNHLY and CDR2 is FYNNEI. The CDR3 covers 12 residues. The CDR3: CASRAGARKQFF.

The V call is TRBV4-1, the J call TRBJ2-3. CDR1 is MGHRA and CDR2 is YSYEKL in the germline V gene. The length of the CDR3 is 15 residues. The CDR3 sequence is CASSPGGVGTDTQYF.